This record covers a single T cell receptor beta chain. With V trimmed by 5 bases and J by 7 bases, 17 bases remained unmatched. Germline values: CDR1 SGHVS, CDR2 FQNEAQ. The CDR3 sequence is 17 residues long. This sample is drawn from a study of CD8 T cells in Susac syndrome. Whole-study context: When blood was collected, patients with Susac syndrome were therapy-naive, were taking corticosteroids, or were receiving intravenous immunoglobulin alone.

Reverse transcription of about 0.5 to 1 ug RNA was performed with random hexamers. TCRdb reprocessed the immunoSEQ multiplex PCR reads via MiXCR and lists one record per CDR3 protein. In the table there are approximately 210,000 distinct CDR3 sequences, 85% to 95% of which are singletons. This TCR derives from a human donor with Susac syndrome. Sequencing used CD4+ T cells from PBMCs. J is TRBJ2-3 and V is TRBV7-8, with 8 nucleotides matching TRBD1. The CDR3: CASSLESGRGLLYTQYF. The CDR3 DNA follows: TGTGCCAGCAGCCTCGAAAGCGGCAGGGGGCTTTTGTATACGCAGTATTTT.